This T cell receptor beta chain came from a study of T cell repertoires in cytomegalovirus infection. This CDR3 is 14 amino acids long. Findings and caveats of the study: CMV carriers with the relevant HLA were identified by cumulative public TCR beta family frequency.

Only one count was recorded for this clonotype. No antigen is known for it. Sequence at one end of the junction differs from germline and may be a read error. TCRdb reprocessed the reads with MiXCR, giving one entry per CDR3 protein. Here the sample spans around 740,000 distinct CDR3 sequences, under 40% being singletons. The V gene is TRBV5-3, the J gene TRBJ1-4; TRBD1 aligns across 9 bases. TRBV5-3 is an ORF, with its function uncertain. The sequenced sample consisted of PBMCs. This TCR came from a human donor in good health (CMV status not recorded). Some clones in this sample may be carry-over from other donors' samples. CDR3: CASSLGDRVEKLFF. The CDR3 nucleotides read TGTGCCAGCAGCTTGGGGGACAGGGTTGAAAAACTGTTTTTT.